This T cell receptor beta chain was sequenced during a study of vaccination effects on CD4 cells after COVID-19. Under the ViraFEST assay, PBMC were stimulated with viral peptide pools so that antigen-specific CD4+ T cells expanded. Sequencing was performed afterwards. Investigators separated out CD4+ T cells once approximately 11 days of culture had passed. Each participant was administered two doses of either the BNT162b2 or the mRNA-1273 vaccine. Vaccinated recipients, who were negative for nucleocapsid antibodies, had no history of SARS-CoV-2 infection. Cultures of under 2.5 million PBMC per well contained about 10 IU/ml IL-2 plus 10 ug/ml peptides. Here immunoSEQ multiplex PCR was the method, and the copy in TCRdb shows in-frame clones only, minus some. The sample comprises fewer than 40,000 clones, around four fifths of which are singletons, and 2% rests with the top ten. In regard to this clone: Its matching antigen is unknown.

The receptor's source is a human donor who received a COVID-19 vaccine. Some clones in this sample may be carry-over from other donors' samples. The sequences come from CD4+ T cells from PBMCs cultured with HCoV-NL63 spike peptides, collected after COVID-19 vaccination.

The CDR3 DNA reads TGCGCCAGCAGCTCGGACAGGGCTTCCTCTGGAAACACCATATATTTT. Residues: CASSSDRASSGNTIYF. This chain uses TRBV5-1 with TRBJ1-3; 8 nucleotides align to TRBD1. The J segment lost 0 bases and the V segment lost 3 bases, leaving 5 bases of the junction unmatched. In germline, CDR1 is SGHRS, CDR2 YFSETQ. There are 16 residues in the CDR3.